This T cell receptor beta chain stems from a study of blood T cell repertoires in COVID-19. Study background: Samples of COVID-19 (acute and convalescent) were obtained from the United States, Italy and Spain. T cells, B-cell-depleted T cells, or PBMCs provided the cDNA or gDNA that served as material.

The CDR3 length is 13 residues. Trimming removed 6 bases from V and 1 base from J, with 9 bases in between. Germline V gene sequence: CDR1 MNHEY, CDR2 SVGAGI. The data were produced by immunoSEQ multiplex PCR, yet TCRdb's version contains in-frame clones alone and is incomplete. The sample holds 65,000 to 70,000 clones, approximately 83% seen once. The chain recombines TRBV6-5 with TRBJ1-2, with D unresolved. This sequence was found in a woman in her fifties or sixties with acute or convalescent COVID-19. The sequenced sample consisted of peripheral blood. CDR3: CASSWEGNYGYTF. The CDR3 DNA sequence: TGTGCCAGCAGCTGGGAGGGTAACTATGGCTACACCTTC.